These 15 T cell receptor beta chains originate from one sample sequenced in a study of Tregs in tolerant kidney transplant recipients (dated by TCRdb to about 2019). The protocol used for the library was the immunoSEQ multiplex PCR assay. This is the immuneACCESS table as TCRdb keeps it, with only in-frame sequences that have V and J called. A part of the clones is gone; compared with another copy, unresolved V genes explain less than half, and the rest is unexplained. In all, the sample holds under 20,000 clones, and around 82% of those were seen once. The leading ten clones occupy less than 2.5% of the sample. Sequenced: Tregs from blood. These receptor sequences come from a human donor in good health.

The chain uses TRBV9 and TRBJ2-3, with D possibly matching TRBD2 (5 bases). The germline V gene encodes CDR1 SGDLS and CDR2 YYNGEE. The CDR3 spans 10 residues. The V end lost 7 bases, the J end lost 5 bases, and 5 bases lay between the germline ends. Here the CDR3 DNA reads TGTGCCAGCGGAGGAGATACGCAGTATTTT. This codes for CASGGDTQYF.

This clone has just a few counts. The chain uses TRBV9 and TRBJ1-2, with a weak D call TRBD1 (5 bases). The germline V and J ends were trimmed by 5 bases and 5 bases, with 19 bases remaining between them. CDR3 size: 15 residues. Germline assignment: CDR1 SGDLS and CDR2 YYNGEE. CDR3 DNA sequence: TGTGCCAGCAGTCCGGGTGGTGGGACGCGATATGGCTACACCTTC. The encoded protein is CASSPGGGTRYGYTF. Full variable domain (outside the CDR3, taken from reference TRBV9 and TRBJ1-2): DSGVTQTPKHLITATGQRVTLRCSPRSGDLSVYWYQQSLDQGLQFLIQYYNGEERAKGNILERFSAQQFPDLHSELNLSSLELGDSALYFCASSPGGGTRYGYTFGSGTRLTVV.

This clone was seen once. The chain couples TRBV18 to TRBJ2-5; the match to TRBD2 covers 7 bases. This CDR3 has 17 amino acids. V shed 6 bases, J shed 1 base, and the junction held 14 bases outside the gene matches. CDR1 KGHSH and CDR2 LQKENI come from the germline V gene. DNA for the CDR3: TGTGCCAGCTCCGGAACATCTCCGGGACTAACCCAAGAGACCCAGTACTTC. It is translated as CASSGTSPGLTQETQYF.

The chain recombines TRBV7-2 with TRBJ2-6; tentatively, D is TRBD2 (6 bases). Germline CDR1 and CDR2: SGHTA and FQGNSA. V dropped 3 bases and J dropped 4 bases, with 13 bases sitting between them. The CDR3 extends over 16 amino acids. The CDR3 is CASSFGGTEGANVLTF. CDR3 nucleotides: TGTGCCAGCAGCTTCGGAGGGACCGAAGGGGCCAACGTCCTGACTTTC.

This clone was picked up a small number of times. The CDR3 nucleotides are TGTGCCAGCAGTGACCGGGGCTTGAACACTGAAGCTTTCTTT. Translated: CASSDRGLNTEAFF. The chain combines TRBV6-5 with TRBJ1-1; TRBD1 might be the D (5 bases). This CDR3 is built from 14 residues. The germline CDR1 and CDR2 sequences are MNHEY and SVGAGI. Between the trimmed V and J ends, which lost 5 bases and 0 bases, there was a span of 10 bases.

V gene TRBV19 combines with J gene TRBJ2-3; 8 bases fit TRBD2. The ends lost 0 bases at V and 5 bases at J; junction bases unmatched: 4. The CDR3 extends over 15 amino acids. From germline, CDR1 is LNHDA and CDR2 SQIVND (reference sequence). The CDR3 region has the DNA TGTGCCAGTAGTATAGACGGGAGGGCCATAGATACGCAGTATTTT. It codes for CASSIDGRAIDTQYF. The variable domain in full, completed from reference TRBV19 and TRBJ2-3, reads DGGITQSPKYLFRKEGQNVTLSCEQNLNHDAMYWYRQDPGQGLRLIYYSQIVNDFQKGDIAEGYSVSREKKESFPLTVTSAQKNPTAFYLCASSIDGRAIDTQYFGPGTRLTVL.

The genes are TRBV13 and TRBJ2-3; weak D call: TRBD2 (6 bases). Germline CDR1 is PRHDT and CDR2 is FYEKMQ (reference sequence). V was clipped by 10 bases and J by 6 bases, with 20 bases between them. This CDR3 contains 14 residues. The chain's CDR3 is CATFWRGRLDTQYF. In DNA, the CDR3 is TGTGCCACCTTCTGGCGGGGTAGGTTGGATACGCAGTATTTT.

The V gene is TRBV10-3, the J gene TRBJ1-2, with 11 bases aligning to TRBD1. Trimming removed 6 bases from V and 9 bases from J; junction bases left unmatched: 12. This CDR3 has 15 residues. The germline V gene has CDR1 ENHRY and CDR2 SYGVKD. The CDR3 loop reads CAISLPPGQGDSYTF. Written as DNA, the CDR3 is TGTGCCATCAGCCTACCACCGGGACAGGGGGATAGCTACACCTTC.

The chain couples TRBV9 to TRBJ2-5; possible D gene TRBD2, 6 bases. The CDR3 spans 14 residues. The ends were cut back, 0 bases at V and 5 bases at J, with 11 bases in the middle. Germline CDR1 is SGDLS and CDR2 is YYNGEE. CDR3 DNA sequence: TGTGCCAGCAGCGTAGGGGGACTCGCGGAGACCCAGTACTTC. The encoded protein is CASSVGGLAETQYF. The variable domain in full, completed from reference TRBV9 and TRBJ2-5, reads DSGVTQTPKHLITATGQRVTLRCSPRSGDLSVYWYQQSLDQGLQFLIQYYNGEERAKGNILERFSAQQFPDLHSELNLSSLELGDSALYFCASSVGGLAETQYFGPGTRLLVL.

In this sample, this clone turned up a few times. The chain combines TRBV11-3 with TRBJ2-2; no clear D. Germline V gene data show CDR1 as SGHNT and CDR2 as YENEEA. This CDR3 is 12 amino acids long. Trimming stripped 2 bases from V and 2 bases from J, with 0 bases between. CDR3: CASSLNTGELFF. The CDR3 DNA reads as TGTGCCAGCAGCTTAAACACCGGGGAGCTGTTTTTT.

This clone was seen a few times. The genes are TRBV7-2 and TRBJ2-5; D uncertain. Germline V gives CDR1 SGHTA, CDR2 FQGNSA. Trimming shortened V by 4 bases and J by 5 bases, and 8 bases separated the two germline ends. This CDR3 is built from 12 residues. The CDR3 sequence: CASSYLSETQYF. The DNA of the CDR3 is TGTGCCAGCAGCTATCTCAGCGAGACCCAGTACTTC.

V is TRBV2 and J is TRBJ1-2; TRBD1 aligns across 7 bases. J lost 4 bases, V lost 6 bases, and 5 bases had no gene match. The CDR3 covers 13 residues. Germline-derived CDR1 and CDR2 are SNHLY and FYNNEI. The CDR3 sequence is CASSGDSGYGYTF. In nucleotides, the CDR3 is TGTGCCAGCAGCGGGGACAGTGGCTATGGCTACACCTTC.

V and J are TRBV6-1 and TRBJ2-3, with 8 bases that match TRBD2. Losses at the gene ends were 2 bases for V and 2 bases for J; bases not matched to a gene: 6. The germline V gene has CDR1 MNHNS and CDR2 SASEGT. This CDR3 has 16 residues. CDR3 bases: TGTGCCAGCAGTGAAAGGCTAGCGGGCCACACAGATACGCAGTATTTT. This translates into CASSERLAGHTDTQYF.

This clone was recorded only once. The chain uses TRBV6-5 and TRBJ2-4, with D tentatively TRBD1 or TRBD2 (5 bases each). Germline V CDR1 and CDR2: MNHEY, SVGAGI. The CDR3 contains 15 residues. Trimming removed 0 bases from V and 2 bases from J, with 8 bases in between. CDR3 nucleotides: TGTGCCAGCAGTTACTCGGGGGTACCCAAAAACATTCAGTACTTC. Translation gives CASSYSGVPKNIQYF.

The chain couples TRBV29-1 to TRBJ2-3; D is possibly TRBD1 or TRBD2 (5 bases each). The CDR3 has 14 amino acids. The germline V gene encodes CDR1 SQVTM and CDR2 ANQGSEA. V gave up 3 bases and J gave up 4 bases, with 14 bases separating them. The CDR3 reads CSVDSQLGADTQYF. As DNA, the CDR3 is TGCAGCGTTGATTCCCAATTGGGGGCAGATACGCAGTATTTT.